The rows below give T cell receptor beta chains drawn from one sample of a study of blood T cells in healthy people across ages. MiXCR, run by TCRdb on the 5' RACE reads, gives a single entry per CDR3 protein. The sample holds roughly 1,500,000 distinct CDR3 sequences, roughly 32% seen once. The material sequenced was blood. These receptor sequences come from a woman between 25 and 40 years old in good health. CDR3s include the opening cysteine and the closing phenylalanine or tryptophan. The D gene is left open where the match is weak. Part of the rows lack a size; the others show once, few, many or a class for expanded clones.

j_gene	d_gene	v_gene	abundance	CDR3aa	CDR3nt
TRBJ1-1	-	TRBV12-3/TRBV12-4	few	CASSSSEGDTEAFF	TGTGCCAGCAGTTCAAGCGAGGGGGACACTGAAGCTTTCTTT
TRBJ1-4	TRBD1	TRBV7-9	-	CASSLRWRGPSAEKLFF	TGTGCCAGCAGCTTACGGTGGAGGGGGCCCTCTGCTGAAAAACTGTTTTTT
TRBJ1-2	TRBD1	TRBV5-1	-	CASSRLGQKDYGYTF	TGCGCCAGCAGCCGGCTGGGACAGAAGGACTATGGCTACACCTTC
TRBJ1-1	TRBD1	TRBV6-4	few	CASRPEGRGSTEAFF	TGTGCCAGCAGACCCGAGGGCAGGGGGTCCACTGAAGCTTTCTTT
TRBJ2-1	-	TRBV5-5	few	CASSWTHGNEQFF	TGTGCCAGCAGCTGGACCCATGGGAATGAGCAGTTCTTC
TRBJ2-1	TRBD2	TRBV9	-	CASSPAGGLAPEQFF	TGTGCCAGCTCCCCGGCGGGGGGATTGGCCCCTGAGCAGTTCTTC
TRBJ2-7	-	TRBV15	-	CATSTRDQDYEQYF	TGTGCCACCAGCACCAGGGACCAAGACTACGAGCAGTACTTC
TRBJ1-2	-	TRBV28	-	CASSSPPDNQNYGYTF	TGTGCCAGCAGTTCGCCCCCGGACAATCAAAACTATGGCTACACCTTC
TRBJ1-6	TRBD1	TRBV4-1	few	CASSQEQGLPLHF	TGCGCCAGCAGCCAGGAACAGGGGTTACCCCTCCACTTT
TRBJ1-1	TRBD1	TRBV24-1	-	CATTPGQGSTEAFF	TGTGCCACCACTCCGGGACAGGGGAGCACTGAAGCTTTCTTT
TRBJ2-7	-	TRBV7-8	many	CASSLLGLGDGSYEQYF	TGTGCCAGCAGCCTACTGGGGCTAGGGGACGGTTCCTACGAGCAGTACTTC
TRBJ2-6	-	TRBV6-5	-	CASSEATGANVRTF	TGTGCCAGCAGTGAGGCGACCGGGGCCAACGTCCGGACTTTC
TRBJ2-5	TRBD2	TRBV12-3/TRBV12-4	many	CASSLLGTTQETQYF	TGTGCCAGCAGTTTACTGGGGACTACCCAAGAGACCCAGTACTTC
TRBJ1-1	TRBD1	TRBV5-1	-	CASSLGDRGLVGTEAFF	TGCGCCAGCAGCTTGGGGGACAGGGGCCTCGTTGGCACTGAAGCTTTCTTT
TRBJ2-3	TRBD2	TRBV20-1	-	CSGDSGGLSDTQYF	TGCAGTGGGGATAGCGGGGGGCTCTCAGATACGCAGTATTTT
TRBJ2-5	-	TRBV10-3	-	CAIRTDSETQYF	TGTGCCATCAGGACAGATTCCGAGACCCAGTACTTC
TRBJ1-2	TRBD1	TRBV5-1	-	CASSWVRGQGVYGYTF	TGCGCCAGCAGCTGGGTGCGGGGACAGGGAGTCTATGGCTACACCTTC
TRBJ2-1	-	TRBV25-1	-	CASSTGFPNREQFF	TGTGCCAGCAGTACGGGGTTCCCCAATCGTGAGCAGTTCTTC
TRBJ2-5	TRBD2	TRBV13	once	CASSSGLAGGRETQHF	TGTGCCAGCAGCTCCGGACTAGCGGGGGGGAGGGAGACCCAGCACTTC
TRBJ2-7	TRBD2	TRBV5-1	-	CASSLQALAGGFEQYF	TGCGCCAGCAGCTTGCAAGCGCTAGCGGGAGGGTTTGAGCAGTACTTC
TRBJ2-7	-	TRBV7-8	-	CASSPPRQGPHEQYF	TGTGCCAGCAGCCCCCCCCGGCAGGGGCCCCACGAGCAGTACTTC
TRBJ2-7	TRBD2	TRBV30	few	CAWSLGSGGYEQYF	TGTGCCTGGAGTTTGGGTAGCGGGGGTTACGAGCAGTACTTC
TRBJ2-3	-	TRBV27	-	CASSRNGNTDTQYF	TGTGCCAGCAGCCGGAACGGTAACACAGATACGCAGTATTTT
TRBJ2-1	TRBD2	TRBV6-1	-	CASSSRGRGGNEQFF	TGTGCCAGCAGTTCAAGGGGCCGCGGGGGCAATGAGCAGTTCTTC
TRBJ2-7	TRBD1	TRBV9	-	CASSKDRAAYEQYF	TGTGCCAGCAGCAAAGACAGGGCGGCCTACGAGCAGTACTTC
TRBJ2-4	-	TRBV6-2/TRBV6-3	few	CACSSALGNIQYF	TGTGCCTGCAGCTCGGCCCTTGGAAACATTCAGTACTTC
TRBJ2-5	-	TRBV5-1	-	CASSFGGAKETQYF	TGCGCCAGCAGCTTTGGGGGGGCGAAAGAGACCCAGTACTTC
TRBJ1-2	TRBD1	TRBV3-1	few	CASSQGQGGYTNYGYTF	TGTGCCAGCAGCCAGGGACAGGGCGGTTATACTAACTATGGCTACACCTTC
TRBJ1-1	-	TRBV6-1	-	CASVKQEWGTEAFF	TGTGCCAGCGTAAAACAGGAATGGGGCACTGAAGCTTTCTTT
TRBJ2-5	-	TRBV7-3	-	CASSLFGREETQYF	TGTGCCAGCAGCTTATTCGGCAGGGAAGAGACCCAGTACTTC
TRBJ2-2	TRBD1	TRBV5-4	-	CASSLAGWAGGTGELFF	TGTGCCAGCAGCTTGGCGGGCTGGGCAGGGGGCACCGGGGAGCTGTTTTTT
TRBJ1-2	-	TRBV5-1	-	CASSQSAGTGVNYGYTF	TGCGCCAGCAGCCAATCCGCGGGAACAGGAGTAAACTATGGCTACACCTTC
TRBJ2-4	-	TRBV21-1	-	CASSKGSSVGKNIQYF	TGTGCCAGCAGCAAAGGAAGTAGTGTCGGCAAAAACATTCAGTACTTC
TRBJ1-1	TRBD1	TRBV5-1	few	CASSSMTGGNTEAFF	TGCGCCAGCAGCTCAATGACAGGGGGTAACACTGAAGCTTTCTTT
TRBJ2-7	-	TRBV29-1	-	CSVTGLGAYEQYF	TGCAGCGTTACAGGGTTAGGGGCCTACGAGCAGTACTTC
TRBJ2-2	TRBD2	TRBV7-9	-	CASSLVRLAGTNTGELFF	TGTGCCAGCAGCTTAGTTCGACTAGCGGGGACGAACACCGGGGAGCTGTTTTTT
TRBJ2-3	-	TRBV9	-	CASSVKSGYTDTQYF	TGTGCCAGCAGCGTTAAAAGCGGATACACAGATACGCAGTATTTT
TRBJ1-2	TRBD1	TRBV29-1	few	CSGTGVEAYGYTF	TGCAGCGGGACAGGGGTAGAGGCCTATGGCTACACCTTC
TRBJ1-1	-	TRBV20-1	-	CSARDLIMNTEAFF	TGCAGTGCTAGAGATCTGATCATGAACACTGAAGCTTTCTTT
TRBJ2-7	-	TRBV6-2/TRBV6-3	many	CASSRYEQYF	TGTGCCAGCAGCCGCTACGAGCAGTACTTC
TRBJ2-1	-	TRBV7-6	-	CASSLVDNNEQFF	TGTGCCAGCAGCTTAGTTGATAACAATGAGCAGTTCTTC
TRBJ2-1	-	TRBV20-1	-	CSAKGVASYNEQFF	TGCAGTGCTAAAGGAGTAGCCTCCTACAATGAGCAGTTCTTC
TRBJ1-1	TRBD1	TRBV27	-	CASSPDRASRGAFF	TGTGCCAGCAGCCCGGACAGGGCGAGCAGGGGAGCTTTCTTT
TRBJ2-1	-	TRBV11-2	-	CASSLQGPSKQFF	TGTGCCAGCAGTCTACAGGGACCTTCCAAGCAGTTCTTC
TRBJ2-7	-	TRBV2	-	CASQRAGTSYEQYF	TGTGCCAGCCAGAGAGCGGGGACATCCTACGAGCAGTACTTC
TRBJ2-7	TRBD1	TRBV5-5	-	CASSRAQTGGLYEQYF	TGTGCCAGCAGCCGGGCCCAGACAGGGGGCCTCTACGAGCAGTACTTC
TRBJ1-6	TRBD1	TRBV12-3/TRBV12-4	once	CASSKTGNHSPPHF	TGTGCCAGCAGTAAGACAGGGAACCATTCACCCCCCCACTTT
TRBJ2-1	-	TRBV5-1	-	CASSLWWGNNEQFF	TGCGCCAGCAGCTTGTGGTGGGGCAACAATGAGCAGTTCTTC
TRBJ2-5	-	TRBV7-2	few	CASSHAVPQETQYF	TGTGCCAGCAGCCATGCAGTCCCCCAAGAGACCCAGTACTTC
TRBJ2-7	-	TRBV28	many	CASSPTDPYEQYF	TGTGCCAGCAGTCCAACCGATCCCTACGAGCAGTACTTC
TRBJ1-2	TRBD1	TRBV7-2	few	CASRGTAHLQLYGYTF	TGTGCTAGCAGAGGGACAGCCCACCTCCAACTTTATGGCTACACCTTC
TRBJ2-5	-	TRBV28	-	CASRGEIVEQYF	TGTGCCAGCAGGGGGGAGATAGTTGAGCAGTACTTC
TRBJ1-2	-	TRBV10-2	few	CASSESEGYGYTF	TGCGCCAGCAGTGAGTCTGAAGGGTATGGCTACACCTTC
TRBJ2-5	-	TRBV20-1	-	CSASEESQETQYF	TGCAGTGCTAGCGAGGAAAGCCAAGAGACCCAGTACTTC
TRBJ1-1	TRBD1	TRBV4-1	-	CASSQGPPGGRNTEAFF	TGCGCCAGCAGCCAAGGTCCCCCAGGGGGCAGGAACACTGAGGCTTTCTTT
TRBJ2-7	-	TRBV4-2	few	CASMVEVGPHYEQYF	TGTGCCAGCATGGTTGAGGTGGGACCACATTACGAGCAGTACTTC
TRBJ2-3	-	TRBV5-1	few	CASSLAGGTMDTQYF	TGCGCCAGCAGCTTGGCCGGCGGAACCATGGATACGCAGTATTTT